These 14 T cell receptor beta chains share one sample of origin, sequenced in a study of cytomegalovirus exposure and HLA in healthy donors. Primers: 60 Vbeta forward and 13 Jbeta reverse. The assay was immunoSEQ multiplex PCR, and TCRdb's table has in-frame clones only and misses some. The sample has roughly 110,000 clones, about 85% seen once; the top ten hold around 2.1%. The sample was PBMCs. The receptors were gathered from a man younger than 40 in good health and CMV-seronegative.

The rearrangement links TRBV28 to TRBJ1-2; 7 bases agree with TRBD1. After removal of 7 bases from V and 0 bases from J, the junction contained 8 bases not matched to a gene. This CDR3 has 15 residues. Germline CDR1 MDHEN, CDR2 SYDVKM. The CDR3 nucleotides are TGTGCCAGCACTATTCCAGGGGGTTCTAACTATGGCTACACCTTC. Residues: CASTIPGGSNYGYTF.

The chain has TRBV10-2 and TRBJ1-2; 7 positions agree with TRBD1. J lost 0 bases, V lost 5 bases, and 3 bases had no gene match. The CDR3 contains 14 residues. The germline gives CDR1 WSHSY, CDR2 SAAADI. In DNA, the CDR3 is TGCGCCAGCAGTTATACAGGGGCTAACTATGGCTACACCTTC. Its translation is CASSYTGANYGYTF.

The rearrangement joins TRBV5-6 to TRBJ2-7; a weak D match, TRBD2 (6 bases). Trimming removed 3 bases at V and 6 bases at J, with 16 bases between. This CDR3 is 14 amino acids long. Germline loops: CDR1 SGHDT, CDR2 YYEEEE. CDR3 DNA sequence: TGTGCCAGCAGCTGGGGACCGGGGGTAAGCGAGCAGTACTTC. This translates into CASSWGPGVSEQYF. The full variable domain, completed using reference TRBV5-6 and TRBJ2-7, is DAGVTQSPTHLIKTRGQQVTLRCSPKSGHDTVSWYQQALGQGPQFIFQYYEEEERQRGNFPDRFSGHQFPNYSSELNVNALLLGDSALYLCASSWGPGVSEQYFGPGTRLTVT.

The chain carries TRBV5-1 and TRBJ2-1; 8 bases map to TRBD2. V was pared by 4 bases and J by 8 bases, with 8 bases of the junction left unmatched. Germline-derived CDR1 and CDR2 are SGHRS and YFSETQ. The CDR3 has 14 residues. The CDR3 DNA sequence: TGCGCCAGCAGCCTGCCGGGACTAGAGGATGAGCAGTTCTTC. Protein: CASSLPGLEDEQFF.

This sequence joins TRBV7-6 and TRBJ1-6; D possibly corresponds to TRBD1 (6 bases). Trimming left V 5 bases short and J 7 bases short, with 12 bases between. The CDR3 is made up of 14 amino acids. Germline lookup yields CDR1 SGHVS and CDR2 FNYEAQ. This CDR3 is CASSAGAVNSPLHF. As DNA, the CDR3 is TGTGCCAGCAGCGCGGGGGCTGTGAATTCACCCCTCCACTTT.

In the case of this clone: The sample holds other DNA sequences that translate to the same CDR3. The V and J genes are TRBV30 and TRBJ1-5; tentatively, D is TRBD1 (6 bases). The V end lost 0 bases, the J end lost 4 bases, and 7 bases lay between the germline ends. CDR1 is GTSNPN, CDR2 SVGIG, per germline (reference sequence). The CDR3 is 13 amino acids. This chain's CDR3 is CAWSVGGNQPQHF. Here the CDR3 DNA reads TGTGCCTGGAGTGTAGGGGGAAATCAGCCCCAGCATTTT.

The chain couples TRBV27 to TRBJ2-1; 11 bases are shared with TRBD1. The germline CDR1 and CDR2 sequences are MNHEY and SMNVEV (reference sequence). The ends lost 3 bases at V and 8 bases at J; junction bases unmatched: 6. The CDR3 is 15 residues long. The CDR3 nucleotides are TGTGCCAGCAGTTTTTTCGGACAGGGGGCGGATGAGCAGTTCTTC. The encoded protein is CASSFFGQGADEQFF.

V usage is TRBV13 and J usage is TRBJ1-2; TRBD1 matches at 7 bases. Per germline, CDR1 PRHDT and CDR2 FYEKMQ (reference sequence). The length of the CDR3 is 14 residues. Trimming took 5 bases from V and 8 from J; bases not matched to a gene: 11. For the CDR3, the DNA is TGTGCCAGCAGCCAAACCTCGACAGGGCAGGGCTACACCTTC. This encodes CASSQTSTGQGYTF. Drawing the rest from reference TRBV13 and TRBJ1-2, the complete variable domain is AAGVIQSPRHLIKEKRETATLKCYPIPRHDTVYWYQQGPGQDPQFLISFYEKMQSDKGSIPDRFSAQQFSDYHSELNMSSLELGDSALYFCASSQTSTGQGYTFGSGTRLTVV.

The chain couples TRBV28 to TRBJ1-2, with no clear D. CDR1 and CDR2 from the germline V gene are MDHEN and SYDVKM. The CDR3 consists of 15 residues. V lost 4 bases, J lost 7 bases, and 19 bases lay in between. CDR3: CASSYPAQPVLGYTF. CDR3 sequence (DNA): TGTGCCAGCAGTTACCCGGCACAGCCTGTACTTGGCTACACCTTC.

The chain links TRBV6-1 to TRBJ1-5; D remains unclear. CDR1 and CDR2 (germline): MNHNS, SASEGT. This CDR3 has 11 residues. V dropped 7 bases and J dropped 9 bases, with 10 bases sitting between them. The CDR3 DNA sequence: TGTGCCAGCACCGCGGTTGGGCCCCAGCATTTT. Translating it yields CASTAVGPQHF.

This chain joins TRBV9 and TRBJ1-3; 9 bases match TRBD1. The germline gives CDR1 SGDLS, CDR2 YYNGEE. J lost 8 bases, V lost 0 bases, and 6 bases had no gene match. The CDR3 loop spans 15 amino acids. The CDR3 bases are TGTGCCAGCAGCGTAGTCACAGGGGGCAGGGACACCATATATTTT. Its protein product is CASSVVTGGRDTIYF.

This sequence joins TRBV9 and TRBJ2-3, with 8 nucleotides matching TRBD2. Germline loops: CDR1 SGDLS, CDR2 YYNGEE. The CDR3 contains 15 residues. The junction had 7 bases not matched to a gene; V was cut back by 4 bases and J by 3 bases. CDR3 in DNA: TGTGCCAGCAGCCCAGCGGGAGATGGGACAGATACGCAGTATTTT. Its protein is CASSPAGDGTDTQYF.

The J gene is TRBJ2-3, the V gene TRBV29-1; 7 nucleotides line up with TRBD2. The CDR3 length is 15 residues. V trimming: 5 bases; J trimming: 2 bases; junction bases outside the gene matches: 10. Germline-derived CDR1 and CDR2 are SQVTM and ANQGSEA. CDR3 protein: CSVHPGGLATDTQYF. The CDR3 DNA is TGCAGCGTTCACCCCGGGGGGTTAGCCACAGATACGCAGTATTTT.

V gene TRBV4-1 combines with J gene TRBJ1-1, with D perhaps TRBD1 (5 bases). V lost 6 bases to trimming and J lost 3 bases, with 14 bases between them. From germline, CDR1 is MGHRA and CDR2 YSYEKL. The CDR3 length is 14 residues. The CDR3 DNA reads TGCGCCAGCAGTTTTAAGGGGCCCGACACTGAAGCTTTCTTT. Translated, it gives CASSFKGPDTEAFF.